Listed below are T cell receptor beta chains from one sample, sequenced in a study of blood T cell repertoires in COVID-19. Generated by immunoSEQ multiplex PCR, the TCRdb table keeps only in-frame clones and is missing some. The sample records more than 300,000 clones, roughly 87% being singletons. The sequenced material came from PBMCs or T cells enriched from blood (not recorded which). These receptors originate from a woman younger than 45 who had recovered from COVID-19. CDR3s include the opening cysteine and the closing phenylalanine or tryptophan. Each record gives: V gene, D gene, clone size, CDR3 protein. A D gene is named only where the DNA matches it firmly. Size is omitted from some rows. Given values are once, few, many or a class for expanded clones.

V gene: TRBV7-2; D gene: .; clone size: .; CDR3 protein: CASRTGGSSYNEQFF
V gene: TRBV5-1; D gene: TRBD1; clone size: .; CDR3 protein: CASSLGDTGGEQYF
V gene: TRBV7-6; D gene: .; clone size: once; CDR3 protein: CASSLFQGDNEQFF
V gene: TRBV30; D gene: .; clone size: .; CDR3 protein: CAWSWRGGEQYF
V gene: TRBV29-1; D gene: TRBD1; clone size: .; CDR3 protein: CSVLRTGVGNYGYTF
V gene: TRBV9; D gene: TRBD1; clone size: .; CDR3 protein: CASSARDRGRTEAFF
V gene: TRBV5-1; D gene: .; clone size: .; CDR3 protein: CASSLEPGSNQPQHF
V gene: TRBV5-6; D gene: .; clone size: .; CDR3 protein: CASSLFNRANEQYF
V gene: TRBV25-1; D gene: .; clone size: .; CDR3 protein: CASSSWGAEAFF
V gene: TRBV5-1; D gene: TRBD1; clone size: .; CDR3 protein: CASSLPGQGLYNEQFF
V gene: TRBV15; D gene: .; clone size: .; CDR3 protein: CATSRLNRDGYTF
V gene: TRBV3-1/TRBV3-2; D gene: .; clone size: .; CDR3 protein: CASSRGAAPGTEAFF
V gene: TRBV3-1/TRBV3-2; D gene: TRBD1; clone size: .; CDR3 protein: CASSLGATGPVSPLHF
V gene: TRBV29-1; D gene: TRBD1; clone size: .; CDR3 protein: CSGQGLNTEAFF
V gene: TRBV7-2; D gene: TRBD1; clone size: .; CDR3 protein: CASSYRQGMVGYTF
V gene: TRBV5-5; D gene: .; clone size: .; CDR3 protein: CASSPGTTDTQYF
V gene: TRBV9; D gene: TRBD1; clone size: .; CDR3 protein: CASSPGAGGYLNTEAFF
V gene: TRBV4-3; D gene: .; clone size: .; CDR3 protein: CASSQEVGGGTNIQYF
V gene: TRBV6-6; D gene: TRBD1; clone size: .; CDR3 protein: CASSRPGAGGGSSGNTIYF
V gene: TRBV9; D gene: .; clone size: .; CDR3 protein: CASSLLWATNTGELFF
V gene: TRBV18; D gene: .; clone size: .; CDR3 protein: CASSVNKGSNQPQHF
V gene: TRBV19; D gene: TRBD1; clone size: .; CDR3 protein: CASSRQGGMNTEAFF
V gene: TRBV27; D gene: .; clone size: .; CDR3 protein: CASRVNLNTEAFF
V gene: TRBV7-8; D gene: .; clone size: .; CDR3 protein: CASEGGAALSSYEQYF
V gene: TRBV7-8; D gene: TRBD1; clone size: .; CDR3 protein: CASSLLVTGGEKLFF
V gene: TRBV30; D gene: .; clone size: .; CDR3 protein: CAWSAGGTEQFF
V gene: TRBV9; D gene: TRBD2; clone size: few; CDR3 protein: CASSPGGRISYEQYF
V gene: TRBV6-5; D gene: .; clone size: .; CDR3 protein: CASSNSGPRGYGYTF
V gene: TRBV3-1/TRBV3-2; D gene: .; clone size: .; CDR3 protein: CASSSGDTEAFF
V gene: TRBV5-4; D gene: .; clone size: .; CDR3 protein: CASSSQGGTEAFF
V gene: TRBV10-3; D gene: TRBD1; clone size: few; CDR3 protein: CAISEIQGSAYGYTF
V gene: TRBV13; D gene: .; clone size: .; CDR3 protein: CASSLGGRALGYTF